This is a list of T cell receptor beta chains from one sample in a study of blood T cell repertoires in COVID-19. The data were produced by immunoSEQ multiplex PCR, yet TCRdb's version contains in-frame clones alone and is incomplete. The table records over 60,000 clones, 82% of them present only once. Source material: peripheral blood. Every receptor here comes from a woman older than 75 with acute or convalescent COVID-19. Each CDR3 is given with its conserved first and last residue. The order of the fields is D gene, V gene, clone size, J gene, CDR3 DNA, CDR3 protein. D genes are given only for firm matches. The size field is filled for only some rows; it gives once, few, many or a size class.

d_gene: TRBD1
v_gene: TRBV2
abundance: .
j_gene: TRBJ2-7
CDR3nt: TGTGCCAGCAGTCGGGACAGCAACGAGCAGTACTTC
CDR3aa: CASSRDSNEQYF

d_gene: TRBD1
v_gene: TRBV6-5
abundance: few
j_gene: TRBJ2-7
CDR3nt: TGTGCCAGCAGAGAGACAGGGGCGTACGAGCAGTACTTC
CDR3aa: CASRETGAYEQYF

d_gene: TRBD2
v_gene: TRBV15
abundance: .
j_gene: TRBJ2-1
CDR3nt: TGTGCCTCAACTAGCGGGAGAAGAAGAGGTGAGCAGTTCTTC
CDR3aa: CASTSGRRRGEQFF

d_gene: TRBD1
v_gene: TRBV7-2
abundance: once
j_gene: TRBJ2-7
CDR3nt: TGTGCCAGCAGCCTTCAACGGGGACAGTACTACGAGCAGTACTTC
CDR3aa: CASSLQRGQYYEQYF

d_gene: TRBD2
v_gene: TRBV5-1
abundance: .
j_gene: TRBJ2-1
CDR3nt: TGCGCCAGCTCGCCGACCTGGGGGGGGCAGTTCTTC
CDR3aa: CASSPTWGGQFF

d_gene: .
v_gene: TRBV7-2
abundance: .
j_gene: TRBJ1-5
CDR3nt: TGTGCCAGCAGCTTAGGGGGGGAGCAGCCCCAGCATTTT
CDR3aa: CASSLGGEQPQHF

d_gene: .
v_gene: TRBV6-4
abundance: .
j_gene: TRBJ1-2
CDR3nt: TGTGCCAGCACCAAATCGTACTCAGGGTATGGCTACACCTTC
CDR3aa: CASTKSYSGYGYTF

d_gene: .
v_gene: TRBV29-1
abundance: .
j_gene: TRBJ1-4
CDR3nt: TGCAGGTTTAGCCCCAGGGGCCGGGTTGCAACTAATGAAAAACTGTTTTTT
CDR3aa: CRFSPRGRVATNEKLFF

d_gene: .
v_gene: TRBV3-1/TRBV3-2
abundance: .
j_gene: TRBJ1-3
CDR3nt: TGTGCCAGCAGCCCAGCCGCCGGGGGGTCCTCTGGAAACACCATATATTTT
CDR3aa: CASSPAAGGSSGNTIYF

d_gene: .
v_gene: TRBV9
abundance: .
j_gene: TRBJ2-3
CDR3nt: TGTGCCAGCAGCTCCGACCGGCGGGAGTATTTT
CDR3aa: CASSSDRREYF

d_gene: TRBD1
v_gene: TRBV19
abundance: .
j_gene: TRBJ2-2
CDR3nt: TGTGCCAGTAGTAAATCGACAGGGCCGAACACCGGGGAGCTGTTTTTT
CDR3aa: CASSKSTGPNTGELFF

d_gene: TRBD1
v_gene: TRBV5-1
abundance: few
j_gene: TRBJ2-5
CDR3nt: TGCGCCAGCAGGGGACAGACAGGGTTGGGGGAGACCCAGTACTTC
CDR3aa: CASRGQTGLGETQYF

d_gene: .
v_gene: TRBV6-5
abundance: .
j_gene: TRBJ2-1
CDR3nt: TGTGCCAGCAGACTATTCTACAATGAGCAGTTCTTC
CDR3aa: CASRLFYNEQFF

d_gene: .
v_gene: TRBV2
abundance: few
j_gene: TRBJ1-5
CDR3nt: TGTGCCAGCAGTGAAGGGCTGGCCAATCAGCCCCAGCATTTT
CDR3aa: CASSEGLANQPQHF

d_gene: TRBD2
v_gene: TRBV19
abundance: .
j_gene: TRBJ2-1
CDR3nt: TGTGCCAGTAGTCCCCGGACTAGCGGGAGCTCCTACAATGAGCAGTTCTTC
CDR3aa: CASSPRTSGSSYNEQFF

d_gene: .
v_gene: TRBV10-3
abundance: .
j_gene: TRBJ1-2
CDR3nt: TGTGCCATCAGTGAAGCCAGGGCAAATGGCTACACCTTC
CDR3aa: CAISEARANGYTF

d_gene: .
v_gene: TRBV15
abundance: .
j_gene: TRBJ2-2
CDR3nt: TGTGCCACCAGCAGAGGGAGGGAAACCGGGGAGCTGTTTTTT
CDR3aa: CATSRGRETGELFF

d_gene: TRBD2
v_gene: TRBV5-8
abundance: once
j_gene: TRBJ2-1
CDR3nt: TGTGCCAGCAGCGGAACCGGGACTAGGCTCTTTGGTGAGCAGTTCTTC
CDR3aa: CASSGTGTRLFGEQFF

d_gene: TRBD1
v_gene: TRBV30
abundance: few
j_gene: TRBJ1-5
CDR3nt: TGTGCCTGGTCGGCCCGCTGGACTACAGGGGGCAATCAGCCCCAGCATTTT
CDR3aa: CAWSARWTTGGNQPQHF

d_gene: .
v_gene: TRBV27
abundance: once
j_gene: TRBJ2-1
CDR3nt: TGTGCCAGCAGAACGGATTTAGCGCCTTACAATGAGCAGTTCTTC
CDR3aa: CASRTDLAPYNEQFF

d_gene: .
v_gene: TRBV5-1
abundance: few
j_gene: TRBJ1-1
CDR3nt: TGCGCCAGCCGGCGAGGGCCAGAAACGAACACTGAAGCTTTCTTT
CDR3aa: CASRRGPETNTEAFF

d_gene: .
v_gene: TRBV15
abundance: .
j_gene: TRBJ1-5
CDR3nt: TGTGCCACCAGCAGACGGGGGTTCAATCAGCCCCAGCATTTT
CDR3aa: CATSRRGFNQPQHF

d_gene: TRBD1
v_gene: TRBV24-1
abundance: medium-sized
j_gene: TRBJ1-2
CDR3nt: TGTGCCACCAGTAACAGGGGGTCCTATGGCTACACCTTC
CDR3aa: CATSNRGSYGYTF

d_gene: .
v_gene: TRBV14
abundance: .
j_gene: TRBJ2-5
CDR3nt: TGTGCCAGCAGCCAAGTCGGCGGGACGGGAAAGTACCAAGAGACCCAGTACTTC
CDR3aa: CASSQVGGTGKYQETQYF